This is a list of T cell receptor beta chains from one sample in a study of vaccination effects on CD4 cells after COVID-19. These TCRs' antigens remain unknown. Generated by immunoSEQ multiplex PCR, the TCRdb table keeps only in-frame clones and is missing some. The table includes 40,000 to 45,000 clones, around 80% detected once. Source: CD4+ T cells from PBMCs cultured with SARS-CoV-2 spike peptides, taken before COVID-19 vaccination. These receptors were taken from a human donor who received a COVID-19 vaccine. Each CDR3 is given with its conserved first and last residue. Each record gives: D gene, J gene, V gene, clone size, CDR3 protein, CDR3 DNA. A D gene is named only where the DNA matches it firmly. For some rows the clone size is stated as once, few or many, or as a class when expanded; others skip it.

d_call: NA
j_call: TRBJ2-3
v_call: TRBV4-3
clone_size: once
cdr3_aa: CASSLQIVGELGADTQYF
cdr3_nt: TGCGCCAGCAGCCTCCAAATTGTTGGGGAGCTAGGGGCAGATACGCAGTATTTT

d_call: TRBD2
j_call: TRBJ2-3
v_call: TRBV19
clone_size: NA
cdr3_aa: CASSIKRGGNTDTQYF
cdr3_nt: TGTGCCAGTAGTATCAAGCGGGGGGGAAACACAGATACGCAGTATTTT

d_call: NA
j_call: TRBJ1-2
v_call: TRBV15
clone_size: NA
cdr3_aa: CATSREGNYGYTF
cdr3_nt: TGTGCCACCAGCAGAGAGGGGAACTATGGCTACACCTTC

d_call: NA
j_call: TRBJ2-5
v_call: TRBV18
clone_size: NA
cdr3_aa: CASSPQSDSGETQYF
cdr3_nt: TGTGCCAGCTCACCACAATCGGACAGCGGGGAGACCCAGTACTTC

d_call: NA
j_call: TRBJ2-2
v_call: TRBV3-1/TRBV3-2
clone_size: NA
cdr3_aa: CASSQRGARVTGELFF
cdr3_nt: TGTGCCAGCAGCCAACGGGGGGCGAGGGTCACCGGGGAGCTGTTTTTT

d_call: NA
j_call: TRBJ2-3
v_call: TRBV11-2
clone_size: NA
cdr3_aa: CASSLAHRDTQYF
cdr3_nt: TGTGCCAGCAGCTTAGCCCACAGGGATACGCAGTATTTT

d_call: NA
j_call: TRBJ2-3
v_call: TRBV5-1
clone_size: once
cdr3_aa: CASSLRDTQYF
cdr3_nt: TGCGCCAGCAGCTTGCGAGATACGCAGTATTTT

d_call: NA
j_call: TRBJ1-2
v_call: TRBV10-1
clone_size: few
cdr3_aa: CASSQGNYGYTF
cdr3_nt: TGCGCCAGCAGTCAGGGGAACTATGGCTACACCTTC

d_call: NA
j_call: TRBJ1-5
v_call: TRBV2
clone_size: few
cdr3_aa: CASNGGGGNQPQHF
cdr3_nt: TGTGCCAGCAATGGGGGGGGCGGCAATCAGCCCCAGCATTTT

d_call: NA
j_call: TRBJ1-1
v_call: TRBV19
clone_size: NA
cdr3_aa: CASSRRGTEAFF
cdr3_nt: TGTGCCAGTAGTCGGAGGGGCACTGAAGCTTTCTTT

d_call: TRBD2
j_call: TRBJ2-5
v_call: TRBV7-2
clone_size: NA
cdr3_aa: CASSLGRGGETQYF
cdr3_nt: TGTGCCAGCAGCTTAGGGCGGGGGGGAGAGACCCAGTACTTC

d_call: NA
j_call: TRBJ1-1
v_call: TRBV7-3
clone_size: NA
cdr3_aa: CASSRGATKAFF
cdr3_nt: TGTGCCAGCAGCAGGGGGGCAACTAAAGCTTTCTTT

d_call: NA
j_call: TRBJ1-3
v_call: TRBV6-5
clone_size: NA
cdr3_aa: CASRLDRSSGNTIYF
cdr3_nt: TGTGCCAGCAGGCTTGACAGGAGCTCTGGAAACACCATATATTTT

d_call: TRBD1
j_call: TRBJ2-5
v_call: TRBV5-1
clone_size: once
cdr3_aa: CASSLAGTGLETQYF
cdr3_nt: TGCGCCAGCAGCTTGGCCGGGACAGGGTTAGAGACCCAGTACTTC

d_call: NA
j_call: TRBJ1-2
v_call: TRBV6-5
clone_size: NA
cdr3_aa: CASSYSGEGYGYTF
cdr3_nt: TGTGCCAGCAGTTACAGCGGGGAGGGGTATGGCTACACCTTC

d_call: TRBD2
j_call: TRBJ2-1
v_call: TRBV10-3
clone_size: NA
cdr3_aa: CAISVFRGGREYNEQFF
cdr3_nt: TGTGCCATCAGTGTTTTCCGCGGGGGGAGAGAATACAATGAGCAGTTCTTC

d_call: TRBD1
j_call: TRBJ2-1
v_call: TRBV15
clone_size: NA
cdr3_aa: CATSKGTGRSYNEQFF
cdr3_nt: TGTGCCACCAGCAAAGGGACAGGGAGATCATACAATGAGCAGTTCTTC

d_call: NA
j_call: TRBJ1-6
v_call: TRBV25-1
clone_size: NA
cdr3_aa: CASSELGGKPPLHF
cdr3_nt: TGTGCCAGCAGTGAATTGGGGGGGAAGCCACCCCTCCACTTT

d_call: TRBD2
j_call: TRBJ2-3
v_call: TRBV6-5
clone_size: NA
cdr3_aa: CAAPGGGATDTQYF
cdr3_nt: TGTGCCGCACCGGGGGGGGGCGCCACAGATACGCAGTATTTT

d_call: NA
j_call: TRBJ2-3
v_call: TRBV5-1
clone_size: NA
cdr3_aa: CASSRATDTQYF
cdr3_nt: TGCGCCAGCAGCCGAGCCACGGATACGCAGTATTTT

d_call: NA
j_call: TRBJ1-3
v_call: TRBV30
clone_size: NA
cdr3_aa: CAWTPQGGSNTIYF
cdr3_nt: TGTGCCTGGACCCCACAGGGAGGTAGCAACACCATATATTTT

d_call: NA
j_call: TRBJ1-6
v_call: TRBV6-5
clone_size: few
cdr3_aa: CASSSAGPYNSPLHF
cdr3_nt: TGTGCCAGCAGCTCCGCCGGCCCTTATAATTCACCCCTCCACTTT

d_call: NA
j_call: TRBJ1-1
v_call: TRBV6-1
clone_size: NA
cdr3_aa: CASSDRPVPYTEAFF
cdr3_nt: TGTGCCAGCAGTGATCGTCCCGTCCCTTACACTGAAGCTTTCTTT

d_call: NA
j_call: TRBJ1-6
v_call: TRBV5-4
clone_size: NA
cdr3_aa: CASSFDGNNSPLHF
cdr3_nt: TGTGCCAGCAGCTTTGACGGTAATAATTCACCCCTCCACTTT

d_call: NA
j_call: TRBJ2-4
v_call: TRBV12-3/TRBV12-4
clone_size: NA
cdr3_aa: CASSLAVQAIQYF
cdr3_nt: TGTGCCAGCAGTTTAGCGGTGCAGGCGATTCAGTACTTC

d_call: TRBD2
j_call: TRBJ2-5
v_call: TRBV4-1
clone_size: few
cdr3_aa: CASSHPGLAGGPGRETQYF
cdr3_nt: TGCGCCAGCAGCCACCCCGGACTAGCGGGGGGGCCAGGGCGAGAGACCCAGTACTTC

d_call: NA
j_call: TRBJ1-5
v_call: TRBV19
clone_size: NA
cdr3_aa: CASSQMAAGQPQHF
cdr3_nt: TGTGCCAGTAGTCAGATGGCAGCTGGTCAGCCCCAGCATTTT

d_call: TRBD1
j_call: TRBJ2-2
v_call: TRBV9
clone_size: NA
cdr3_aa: CASSVVAGGDGELFF
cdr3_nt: TGTGCCAGCAGCGTAGTGGCAGGGGGTGACGGGGAGCTGTTTTTT

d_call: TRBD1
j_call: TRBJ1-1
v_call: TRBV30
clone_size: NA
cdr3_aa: CAWRGKTGPAFF
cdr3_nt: TGTGCCTGGAGAGGGAAGACAGGGCCAGCTTTCTTT

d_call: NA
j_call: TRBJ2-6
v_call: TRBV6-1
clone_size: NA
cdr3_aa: CASSVTGNSGANVLTF
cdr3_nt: TGTGCCAGCAGTGTAACAGGGAACTCTGGGGCCAACGTCCTGACTTTC

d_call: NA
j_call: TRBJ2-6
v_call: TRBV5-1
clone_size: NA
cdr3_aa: CASSLIYSGANVLTF
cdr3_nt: TGCGCCAGCAGCTTGATCTACTCTGGGGCCAACGTCCTGACTTTC

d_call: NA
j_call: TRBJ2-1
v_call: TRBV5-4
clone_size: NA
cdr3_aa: CASSLRGGNNEQFF
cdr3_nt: TGTGCCAGCAGCTTGCGTGGGGGGAACAATGAGCAGTTCTTC

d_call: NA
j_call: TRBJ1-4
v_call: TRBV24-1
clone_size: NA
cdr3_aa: CATSAGTTNEKLFF
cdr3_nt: TGTGCCACCAGTGCGGGAACAACTAATGAAAAACTGTTTTTT

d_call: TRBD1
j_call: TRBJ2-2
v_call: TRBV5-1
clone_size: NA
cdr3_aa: CASSSGTANTGELFF
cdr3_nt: TGCGCCAGCAGCTCCGGGACAGCGAACACCGGGGAGCTGTTTTTT

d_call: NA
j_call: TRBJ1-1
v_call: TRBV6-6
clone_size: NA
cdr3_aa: CASSWGRAGAFF
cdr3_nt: TGTGCCAGCAGTTGGGGGAGGGCGGGAGCTTTCTTT

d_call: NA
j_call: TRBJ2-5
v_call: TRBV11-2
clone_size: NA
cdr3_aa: CASSLFSGVKTQYF
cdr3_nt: TGTGCCAGCAGCTTATTTTCGGGGGTAAAGACCCAGTACTTC

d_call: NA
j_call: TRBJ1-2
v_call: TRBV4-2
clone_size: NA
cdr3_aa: CASSRGGRDSGYTF
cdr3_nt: TGTGCCAGCAGCCGGGGGGGGAGGGATAGCGGCTACACCTTC

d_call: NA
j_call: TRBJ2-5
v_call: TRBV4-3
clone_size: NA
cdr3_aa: CASSQDWAGRQETQYF
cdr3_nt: TGCGCCAGCAGCCAAGATTGGGCAGGTCGGCAAGAGACCCAGTACTTC

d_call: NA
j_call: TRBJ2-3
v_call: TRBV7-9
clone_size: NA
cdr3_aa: CASSTEHRDKGAFSTDTQYF
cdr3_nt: TGTGCCAGCAGCACAGAACACCGGGACAAGGGAGCCTTTAGCACAGATACGCAGTATTTT

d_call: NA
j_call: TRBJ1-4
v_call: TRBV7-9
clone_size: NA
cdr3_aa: CASSLSPAATNEKLFF
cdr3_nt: TGTGCCAGCAGCTTATCCCCAGCAGCAACTAATGAAAAACTGTTTTTT

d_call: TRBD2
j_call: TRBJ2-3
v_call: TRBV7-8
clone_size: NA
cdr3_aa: CASSLGLVADTQYF
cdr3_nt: TGTGCCAGCAGCTTGGGACTAGTTGCCGATACGCAGTATTTT